The source of this TCR beta chain is a study of ipilimumab plus nivolumab after autologous stem cell transplantation. Study information: Patients received a median of about five ipilimumab and roughly 8 nivolumab doses. The myeloma cohort included high-risk transplant-naive patients and patients relapsing within 3 years of a first autologous transplant. General observations from the study: TCR repertoire, Treg phenotype and gut microbiota reportedly support more study of this approach.

Only in-frame clones appear in the TCRdb table, and some are missing; sequencing was by immunoSEQ multiplex PCR. The sample yields 9,500 to 15,000 clones, roughly 75% seen once. As for this clone: The antigen is unknown.

Ipilimumab, 1 mg/kg, started 14 to 28 days after autologous transplant. The CDR3 covers 13 residues. Germline V gives CDR1 SGHNT, CDR2 YENEEA. V gave up 5 bases and J gave up 6 bases, with 11 bases separating them. The chain carries TRBV11-3 and TRBJ2-1; the D gene could be TRBD1 or TRBD2 (5 bases each). Sequenced here: PBMCs, sampled in a trial of ipilimumab plus nivolumab as post-transplant consolidation. This receptor was identified in a male donor with multiple myeloma. The CDR3 is CASSHGATNEQFF. CDR3 nucleotides: TGTGCCAGCAGCCACGGGGCGACCAATGAGCAGTTCTTC.